Listed here is a single T cell receptor beta chain. What it binds is unknown. The data stem from a study of T cells in Graves' hyperthyroidism and ophthalmopathy. About the research overall: Peripheral blood specimens were obtained at initial diagnosis, prior to any treatment.

Any patient presenting with uncontrolled infection, other autoimmune disease, pregnancy or lactation was left out. Using 10 ml of fresh peripheral blood, PBMCs were prepared. Study-wide findings and caveats: A model using 13 V-J features told ophthalmopathy apart from stable hyperthyroidism.

RNA transcripts yielded amplified TCR beta CDR3 regions. When the TCR CDR3 underwent first-round RT-PCR, the HTBI primer set was used. MiXCR, applied by TCRdb to the multiplex PCR reads, yields one record per CDR3 protein. The sample lists hundreds of thousands of distinct CDR3 sequences, approximately 26% seen once, with around 28% in the top ten. The CDR3 loop spans 14 amino acids. CDR1 DFQATT and CDR2 SNEGSKA come from the germline V gene (reference sequence). V lost 0 bases to trimming and J lost 2 bases, with 10 bases between them. Sequencing input: blood. This TCR was recovered from a man in his forties with Graves' hyperthyroidism that later progressed to Graves' ophthalmopathy. V gene TRBV20-1 combines with J gene TRBJ1-2, with D unresolved. The DNA of the CDR3 is TGCAGTGCTAGAGAAATAGACAAGAACTATGGCTACACCTTC. This encodes CSAREIDKNYGYTF.